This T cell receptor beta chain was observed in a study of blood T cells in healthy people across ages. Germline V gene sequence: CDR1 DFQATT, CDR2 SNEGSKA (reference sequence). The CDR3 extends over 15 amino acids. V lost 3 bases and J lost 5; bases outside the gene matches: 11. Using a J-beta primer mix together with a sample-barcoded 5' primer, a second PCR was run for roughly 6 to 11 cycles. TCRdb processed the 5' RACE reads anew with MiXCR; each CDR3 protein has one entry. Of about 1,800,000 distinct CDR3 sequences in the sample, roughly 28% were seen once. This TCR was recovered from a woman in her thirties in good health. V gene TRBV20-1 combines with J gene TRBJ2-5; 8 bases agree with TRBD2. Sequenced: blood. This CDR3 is CSASLRGGPGETQYF. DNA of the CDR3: TGCAGTGCTAGCTTACGGGGGGGCCCGGGGGAGACCCAGTACTTC.